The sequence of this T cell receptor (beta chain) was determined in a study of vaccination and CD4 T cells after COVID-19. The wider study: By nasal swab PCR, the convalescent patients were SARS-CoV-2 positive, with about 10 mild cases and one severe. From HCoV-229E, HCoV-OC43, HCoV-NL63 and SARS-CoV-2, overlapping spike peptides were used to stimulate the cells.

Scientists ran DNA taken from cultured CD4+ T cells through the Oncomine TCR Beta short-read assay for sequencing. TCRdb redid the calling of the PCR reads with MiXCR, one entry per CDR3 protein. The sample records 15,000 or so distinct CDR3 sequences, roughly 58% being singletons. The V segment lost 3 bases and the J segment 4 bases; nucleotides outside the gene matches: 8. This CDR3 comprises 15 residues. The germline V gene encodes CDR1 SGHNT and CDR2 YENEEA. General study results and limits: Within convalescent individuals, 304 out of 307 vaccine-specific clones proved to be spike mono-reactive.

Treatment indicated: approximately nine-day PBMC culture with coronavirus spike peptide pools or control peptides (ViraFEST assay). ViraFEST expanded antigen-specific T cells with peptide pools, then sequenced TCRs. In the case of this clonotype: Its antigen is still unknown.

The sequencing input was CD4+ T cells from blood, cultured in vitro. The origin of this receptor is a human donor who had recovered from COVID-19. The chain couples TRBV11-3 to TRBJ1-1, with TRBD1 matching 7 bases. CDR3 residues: CASSFMRGPGTEAFF. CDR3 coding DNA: TGTGCCAGCAGCTTCATGAGGGGGCCGGGCACTGAAGCTTTCTTT. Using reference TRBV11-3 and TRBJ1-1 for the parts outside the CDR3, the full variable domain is EAGVVQSPRYKIIEKKQPVAFWCNPISGHNTLYWYLQNLGQGPELLIRYENEEAVDDSQLPKDRFSAERLKGVDSTLKIQPAELGDSAVYLCASSFMRGPGTEAFFGQGTRLTVV.